The 9 T cell receptor beta chains below come from one sample, sequenced in a study of T cells in Graves' hyperthyroidism and ophthalmopathy. RNA transcripts yielded amplified TCR beta CDR3 regions. The primer set for the first-round RT-PCR of the TCR CDR3 was HTBI. TCRdb redid the calling of the multiplex PCR reads with MiXCR, one entry per CDR3 protein. This sample has roughly 380,000 distinct CDR3 sequences, with around 15% found just once. Sequenced material: blood. Receptor source: a woman under 30 with Graves' hyperthyroidism.

The J gene is TRBJ1-5, the V gene TRBV9, with TRBD1 as a possible D gene (6 bases). Germline loops: CDR1 SGDLS, CDR2 YYNGEE. This CDR3 spans 14 amino acids. V was cut by 3 bases and J by 2 bases, with 9 bases left in between. Here the CDR3 reads CASSARGGNQPQHF. Here the CDR3 DNA reads TGTGCCAGCAGCGCCAGGGGTGGCAATCAGCCCCAGCATTTT.

This clonotype was seen at least ten times. This chain joins TRBV5-1 and TRBJ1-3; D remains ambiguous. Trimming shortened V by 4 bases and J by 4 bases, and 3 bases separated the two germline ends. This CDR3 contains 11 residues. Germline CDR1 and CDR2: SGHRS and YFSETQ. The CDR3 protein is CASSEGNTIYF. The CDR3 DNA is TGCGCCAGCAGCGAGGGAAACACCATATATTTT.

Ten or more counts support this clonotype. The chain is built from TRBV12-3 or TRBV12-4 and TRBJ2-7; 12 bases align to TRBD2. With V trimmed by 5 bases and J by 2 bases, 4 bases remained unmatched. This CDR3 spans 15 amino acids. The CDR3 spells CASSPSGGVTYEQYF. DNA for the CDR3: TGTGCCAGCAGTCCTAGCGGGGGGGTTACCTACGAGCAGTACTTC.

The chain uses TRBV5-1 and TRBJ1-1; 9 nucleotides line up with TRBD1. The V gene's germline CDR1 is SGHRS and CDR2 YFSETQ. The V gene end was trimmed by 4 bases and the J gene end by 3 bases; junction bases not matched to a gene: 7. This CDR3 comprises 15 residues. The CDR3 sequence: CASSTDRGGDTEAFF. CDR3 nucleotides: TGCGCCAGCAGCACGGACAGGGGAGGGGACACTGAAGCTTTCTTT.

This chain uses TRBV6-2 or TRBV6-3 with TRBJ1-5; 11 bases agree with TRBD1. This CDR3 is 15 amino acids long. Germline values: CDR1 MNHEY, CDR2 SVGEGT. Trimming cost V 2 bases and J 6 bases; bases outside gene matches: 3. CDR3 in amino acids: CASSYRDRGGQPQHF. For the CDR3, the DNA is TGTGCCAGCAGTTACAGGGACAGGGGGGGTCAGCCCCAGCATTTT.

A few counts support this clonotype. The chain uses TRBV3-1 and TRBJ2-1; 8 bases align to TRBD1. J lost 0 bases, V lost 4 bases, and 11 bases had no gene match. Germline V gene lookup returns CDR1 LGHDT and CDR2 YNNKEL (reference sequence). CDR3 size: 18 residues. CDR3 loop: CASSRGQAIQFSYNEQFF. For the CDR3, the DNA is TGTGCCAGCAGCCGGGGACAGGCGATACAATTCTCCTACAATGAGCAGTTCTTC.

This clonotype has at least ten counts. The chain couples TRBV20-1 to TRBJ2-7; 8 bases align to TRBD2. V was pared by 7 bases and J by 6 bases, with 14 bases of the junction left unmatched. Germline V gives CDR1 DFQATT, CDR2 SNEGSKA (reference sequence). This CDR3 contains 14 residues. CDR3 sequence reads: CSEPGTRLTIEQYF. The CDR3, as DNA: TGCAGTGAGCCAGGGACTAGACTTACGATCGAGCAGTACTTC.

This clonotype was seen ten or more times. The J gene is TRBJ2-1, the V gene TRBV7-3; 12 nucleotides line up with TRBD2. CDR3 length: 14 residues. Unmatched junction bases numbered 2, after V lost 5 bases and J lost 6 bases. Per germline, CDR1 SGHTA and CDR2 FQGTGA. The CDR3 DNA sequence: TGTGCCAGCAGCCTAGCGGGAGGGGCCAATGAGCAGTTCTTC. Residues: CASSLAGGANEQFF. Full variable domain (remainder filled in from reference TRBV7-3 and TRBJ2-1): GAGVSQTPSNKVTEKGKYVELRCDPISGHTALYWYRQSLGQGPEFLIYFQGTGAADDSGLPNDRFFAVRPEGSVSTLKIQRTERGDSAVYLCASSLAGGANEQFFGPGTRLTVL.

This clonotype was detected only a few times. The chain couples TRBV29-1 to TRBJ1-1; D may be TRBD1 (5 bases). Deletions cut 6 bases from V and 1 base from J, with 18 bases between. Germline V gives CDR1 SQVTM, CDR2 ANQGSEA. CDR3 length equals 15 residues. For the CDR3, the DNA is TGCAGCGTGGGACGTTTGGGGTATCAGAACACTGAAGCTTTCTTT. This translates into CSVGRLGYQNTEAFF.